This T cell receptor (beta chain) was sequenced for a study of breast tumors, draining lymph nodes, adjacent tissues. This clonotype was seen many times. Its antigen is undetermined. Germline V gene lookup returns CDR1 MDHEN and CDR2 SYDVKM. V lost 4 bases and J 11 bases, leaving 18 bases between the germline ends. CDR3 length: 14 amino acids. TCRdb re-called the multiplex PCR reads through MiXCR, storing one row per CDR3 protein. Of about 150,000 distinct CDR3 sequences in the sample, 20% to 25% were seen once. Breast cancer patients provided tissue from their axillary draining lymph nodes. Study outcomes and limitations: Compared with lymph nodes, tumors were less diverse; compared with nontumor tissue, more.

V is TRBV28 and J is TRBJ1-3; weak D call: TRBD1 (5 bases). The source of this sequence is a female donor with breast cancer. Some clones in this sample may be carry-over from other donors' samples. Sample: axillary lymph node tissue. Here the CDR3 DNA reads TGTGCCAGCAGTTCCCTCGCAGGGAGTGTGCCCATATATTTT. This encodes CASSSLAGSVPIYF.